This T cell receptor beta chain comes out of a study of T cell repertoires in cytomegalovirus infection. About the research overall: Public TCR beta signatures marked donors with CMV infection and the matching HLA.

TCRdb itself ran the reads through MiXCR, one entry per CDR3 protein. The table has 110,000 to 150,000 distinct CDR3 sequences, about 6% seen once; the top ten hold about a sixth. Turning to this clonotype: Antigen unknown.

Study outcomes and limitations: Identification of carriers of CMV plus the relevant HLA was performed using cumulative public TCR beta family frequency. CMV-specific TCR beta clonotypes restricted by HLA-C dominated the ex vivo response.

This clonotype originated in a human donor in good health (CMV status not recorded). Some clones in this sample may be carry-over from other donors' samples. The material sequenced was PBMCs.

The CDR3 is CSVERRVDPNTEAFF. CDR3 nucleotides: TGCAGCGTTGAACGTCGCGTTGATCCGAACACTGAAGCTTTCTTT. This chain joins TRBV29-1 and TRBJ1-1; no clear D. Per germline, CDR1 SQVTM and CDR2 ANQGSEA. Trimming removed 2 bases at V and 1 base at J, with 14 bases between. This CDR3 region has 15 residues.